This T cell receptor beta chain was obtained from a study of blood T cell repertoires in COVID-19. About the research overall: The cDNA or gDNA used as material had been derived from T cells, B-cell-depleted T cells, or PBMCs.

Sequencing was performed with immunoSEQ multiplex PCR; in TCRdb, only in-frame clones are kept and a portion is missing. This table has 20,000 to 25,000 clones, approximately 90% appearing once. V dropped 0 bases and J dropped 8 bases, with 8 bases sitting between them. In germline, CDR1 is SGHNT, CDR2 YENEEA. The CDR3 length is 13 residues. Relative to its sample, this clone is medium-sized. The chain is built from TRBV11-3 and TRBJ2-1; D may be TRBD2 (5 bases). This receptor was identified in a human donor with active COVID-19. The donor label of this sample is uncertain. Input material: peripheral blood. CDR3 protein: CASSLDSGYEQFF. In DNA form, the CDR3 reads TGTGCCAGCAGCTTAGATTCGGGGTATGAGCAGTTCTTC. Drawing the rest from reference TRBV11-3 and TRBJ2-1, the complete variable domain is EAGVVQSPRYKIIEKKQPVAFWCNPISGHNTLYWYLQNLGQGPELLIRYENEEAVDDSQLPKDRFSAERLKGVDSTLKIQPAELGDSAVYLCASSLDSGYEQFFGPGTRLTVL.